The clone carrying this TCR beta chain was observed a handful of times. What it recognizes is unknown. The junction departs from germline at one end; a sequencing error may be responsible. This record belongs to a study of tumor and adjacent non-tumor tissue in lung cancer. About the research overall: Histology: about 13 adenocarcinoma, 2 squamous cell carcinoma, 1 small cell lung cancer. Stage I to III disease affected approximately 11 men and about five women aged about 31 to 80.

Three rounds of nested PCR, following a modified ARM-PCR protocol, produced the TCRbeta library. Via MiXCR, TCRdb re-called the multiplex PCR reads, giving one row per CDR3 protein. Of some 100,000 distinct CDR3 sequences listed, 65% were seen once; the top ten hold roughly a fifth. The CDR3 length is 14 residues. The germline V gene encodes CDR1 SEHNR and CDR2 FQNEAQ (reference sequence). This sample's RNA came from whole unsorted tissue. This non-tumor lung sample came from over 3 cm beyond the tumor edge. Study observations and caveats: Tumor repertoires had a smaller top 100 clone share than normal lung. Tumor tissue had significantly higher TCR diversity than normal lung.

The sample taken for sequencing was distant non-tumor lung tissue. V gene TRBV7-9 combines with J gene TRBJ1-2; no reliable D call. The source of this sequence is a man younger than 40 with non-small cell lung cancer. This CDR3 is CASSPLLGNYGYTF. CDR3 DNA: TGTGCAAGCAGCCCCTTATTGGGAAACTATGGCTACACCTTC. Together with reference TRBV7-9 and TRBJ1-2, the CDR3 gives the full variable domain: DTGVSQNPRHKITKRGQNVTFRCDPISEHNRLYWYRQTLGQGPEFLTYFQNEAQLEKSRLLSDRFSAERPKGSFSTLEIQRTEQGDSAMYLCASSPLLGNYGYTFGSGTRLTVV.